This T cell receptor (beta chain) stems from a study of blood T cell repertoires in COVID-19. At the level of the study: T cells, B-cell-depleted T cells, or PBMCs supplied cDNA or gDNA.

Here immunoSEQ multiplex PCR was the method, and the copy in TCRdb shows in-frame clones only, minus some. The data contain 150,000 to 250,000 clones, 82% of them singletons. Trimming left V 5 bases short and J 3 bases short, with 13 bases between. CDR3 size: 14 residues. The germline gives CDR1 SGHTA, CDR2 FQGNSA. Enrollees, about 18 to 89 years old, lived in roughly 24 US areas. Participants were placed into cohorts based on the clinical history they reported. Specimen: PBMCs or T cells enriched from blood (not recorded which). V is TRBV7-2 and J is TRBJ1-2; D ambiguous. The receptor was isolated from a man aged 40-50 years who had recovered from COVID-19. The CDR3 nucleotides read TGTGCCAGCAGCCCCCCGGGGTTTTACTATGGCTACACCTTC. This gives the protein CASSPPGFYYGYTF.